These 24 T cell receptor beta chains originate from one sample sequenced in a study of blood T cell repertoires in COVID-19. Assay: immunoSEQ multiplex PCR; the TCRdb copy retains only in-frame clones and omits some. The table lists under 200,000 clones, 90% of them singletons. The sequenced sample was peripheral blood. These TCRs come from a middle-aged man with acute or convalescent COVID-19.

The genes are TRBV5-1 and TRBJ1-3, with D perhaps matching TRBD1 (5 bases). This CDR3 has 16 residues. Germline-derived CDR1 and CDR2 are SGHRS and YFSETQ. Trimming took off 2 bases at V and 2 bases at J, with 14 bases between the two ends. CDR3 coding DNA: TGCGCCAGCAGCTTAACTACAGGCTTTACTGGAAACACCATATATTTT. Translation: CASSLTTGFTGNTIYF.

The genes are TRBV21-1 and TRBJ1-2; no check of the table's D call, TRBD1, against the DNA was made. TRBV21-1 is noted as a pseudogene. The CDR3 is made up of 16 amino acids. The CDR3 sequence: CASSKGLEQENYGYTF. As DNA, the CDR3 is TGTGCCAGCAGCAAAGGGTTGGAACAGGAGAACTATGGCTACACCTTC.

The CDR3 sequence: CASNDRGGNEKLFF. The CDR3 region has the DNA TGTGCCAGCAACGACAGGGGGGGAAATGAAAAACTGTTTTTT. This chain joins TRBV27 and TRBJ1-4; 9 bases are a match to TRBD1. CDR1 and CDR2 from the germline V gene are MNHEY and SMNVEV (reference sequence). The CDR3 sequence is 14 residues long. V trimming: 7 bases; J trimming: 5 bases; junction bases outside the gene matches: 5.

The V call is TRBV29-1, the J call TRBJ1-2; D ambiguous. This CDR3 region has 13 residues. Germline CDR1 reads SQVTM; CDR2 reads ANQGSEA. Deletions cut 4 bases from V and 4 bases from J, with 13 bases between. CDR3 protein: CSVGSGATYGYTF. Here the CDR3 DNA reads TGCAGCGTTGGGTCAGGCGCTACCTATGGCTACACCTTC.

V and J are TRBV14 and TRBJ2-5; 10 positions agree with TRBD1. Looked up from germline, CDR1 is SGHDN and CDR2 is FVKESK. V was pared by 2 bases and J by 3 bases, with 6 bases of the junction left unmatched. The CDR3 consists of 16 residues. The CDR3 DNA reads as TGTGCCAGCAGCCAAAGACCTGGACAGGGGGAAGAGACCCAGTACTTC. Its translation is CASSQRPGQGEETQYF.

The chain carries TRBV27 and TRBJ1-4; TRBD1 matches at 8 bases. In germline, CDR1 is MNHEY, CDR2 SMNVEV (reference sequence). The CDR3 is made up of 14 amino acids. V lost 6 bases, J lost 4 bases, and 4 bases stayed unmatched. The CDR3 region has the DNA TGTGCCAGCAGGATAACAGGGGGTAATGAAAAACTGTTTTTT. Its translation: CASRITGGNEKLFF.

The genes are TRBV13 and TRBJ2-3; TRBD2 aligns across 7 bases. The CDR3 loop spans 17 amino acids. Germline V lookup: CDR1 PRHDT, CDR2 FYEKMQ (reference sequence). V lost 4 bases to trimming and J lost 1 base; unmatched junction nucleotides: 11. In nucleotides, the CDR3 is TGTGCCAGCAGCTCCAGGCTAGCGGAAACCGGCACAGATACGCAGTATTTT. Its translation: CASSSRLAETGTDTQYF.

The chain couples TRBV5-5 to TRBJ2-3; 9 nucleotides match TRBD2. V lost 4 bases to trimming and J lost 1 base; unmatched junction nucleotides: 1. From germline, CDR1 is SGHKS and CDR2 YYEKEE (reference sequence). The CDR3 sequence is 14 residues long. The CDR3 region is CASSERGGTDTQYF. Written as DNA, the CDR3 is TGTGCCAGCAGCGAGCGGGGGGGCACAGATACGCAGTATTTT.

The gene calls are TRBV5-1 and TRBJ1-1, with TRBD1 identical over 7 bases. Germline-derived CDR1 and CDR2 are SGHRS and YFSETQ. This CDR3 region has 14 residues. Unmatched junction bases numbered 5, after V lost 4 bases and J lost 2 bases. The chain's CDR3 is CASSLGTVNTEAFF. The CDR3 DNA reads as TGCGCCAGCAGCCTGGGGACAGTAAACACTGAAGCTTTCTTT.

The chain uses TRBV18 and TRBJ2-7, with 8 nucleotides matching TRBD1. CDR1 KGHSH and CDR2 LQKENI come from the germline V gene. J was trimmed by 3 bases and V by 3 bases; bases with no gene match: 13. The CDR3 is 17 residues long. In nucleotides, the CDR3 is TGTGCCAGCTCACCGGGGCCCGGGGACAGGCTAAACTACGAGCAGTACTTC. It encodes CASSPGPGDRLNYEQYF.

This chain uses TRBV6-5 with TRBJ1-2, with a possible D match to TRBD1 (6 bases). This CDR3 has 16 residues. V lost 0 bases and J lost 3, with 14 bases in between. CDR1 MNHEY and CDR2 SVGAGI come from the germline V gene. This CDR3 reads CASSYSNGGGYYGYTF. The CDR3 DNA reads as TGTGCCAGCAGTTACTCGAATGGCGGGGGCTACTATGGCTACACCTTC.

The rearrangement links TRBV7-9 to TRBJ1-1; D not certain. Trimming shortened V by 5 bases and J by 10 bases, and 14 bases separated the two germline ends. The CDR3 extends over 12 amino acids. Germline CDR1 SEHNR, CDR2 FQNEAQ (reference sequence). The DNA of the CDR3 is TGTGCCAGCAGCGAAGAAAAAATCGGAGCTTTCTTT. This translates into CASSEEKIGAFF.

This chain uses TRBV28 with TRBJ2-7, with 7 positions matching TRBD2. V shed 3 bases and J 5 bases; nucleotides not matched to a gene: 4. The CDR3 is 13 amino acids. Germline V gene lookup returns CDR1 MDHEN and CDR2 SYDVKM. The CDR3 is CASSFGGEDEQYV. The CDR3 coding sequence is TGTGCCAGCAGTTTTGGGGGGGAGGACGAGCAGTACGTC.

The rearrangement links TRBV24-1 to TRBJ2-5; D unresolved. The CDR3 has 15 residues. V was cut by 3 bases and J by 4 bases, with 14 bases left in between. Germline V gene sequence: CDR1 KGHDR, CDR2 SFDVKD. CDR3 protein: CATSDPSNTGETQYF. The CDR3 DNA reads as TGTGCCACCAGTGATCCCTCGAACACGGGAGAGACCCAGTACTTC.

This clone was counted a few times. V and J are TRBV19 and TRBJ1-6, with D possibly matching TRBD1 (6 bases). CDR1 LNHDA and CDR2 SQIVND come from the germline V gene (reference sequence). V was trimmed by 5 bases and J by 8 bases, leaving 13 bases between them. The CDR3 is 14 amino acids. The DNA of the CDR3 is TGTGCCAGTAGTGTACAGGGTGGGGATTCACCCCTCCACTTT. Translating gives CASSVQGGDSPLHF.

The chain is built from TRBV11-2 and TRBJ2-4; perhaps TRBD2 as D (6 bases). CDR1 and CDR2 from the germline V gene are SGHAT and FQNNGV. V lost 5 bases and J 2 bases, leaving 10 bases between the germline ends. The CDR3 is made up of 14 amino acids. DNA of the CDR3: TGTGCCAGCAGCCATAGCGGTACCAAAAACATTCAGTACTTC. It specifies CASSHSGTKNIQYF.

The chain uses TRBV6-2 or TRBV6-3 and TRBJ2-7; 8 positions match TRBD2. Per the germline V gene, CDR1 is MNHEY and CDR2 is SVGEGT. The CDR3 covers 15 residues. V was clipped by 0 bases and J by 3 bases; unmatched bases: 4. Written as DNA, the CDR3 is TGTGCCAGCAGTTACTCCGGAGCGGGGGTCTACGAGCAGTACGTC. Encoded protein: CASSYSGAGVYEQYV.

The genes are TRBV7-9 and TRBJ1-4; no reliable D call. Germline CDR1 and CDR2: SEHNR and FQNEAQ (reference sequence). The CDR3 extends over 15 amino acids. V was clipped by 2 bases and J by 0 bases, with 7 bases between them. Written as DNA, the CDR3 is TGTGCCAGCAGCTTAAGAGCCGCAACTAATGAAAAACTGTTTTTT. Its translation: CASSLRAATNEKLFF.

The gene calls are TRBV5-4 and TRBJ2-3; 8 bases map to TRBD2. CDR1 SGHNT and CDR2 YYREEE come from the germline V gene (reference sequence). The CDR3 consists of 16 residues. With V trimmed by 3 bases and J by 2 bases, 8 bases remained unmatched. CDR3 nucleotides: TGTGCCAGCAGCTACCGACTAGCGTGGGACACAGATACGCAGTATTTT. Its protein product is CASSYRLAWDTDTQYF.

The V gene is TRBV19, the J gene TRBJ1-1; D unclear. Germline CDR1 and CDR2: LNHDA and SQIVND (reference sequence). CDR3 length: 15 amino acids. V was trimmed by 2 bases and J by 4 bases, leaving 14 bases between them. This CDR3 reads CASSISVGGSTEAFF. In DNA, the CDR3 is TGTGCCAGTAGTATAAGTGTTGGAGGGAGCACTGAAGCTTTCTTT.

The chain uses TRBV4-3 and TRBJ1-5; no clear D. CDR3 size: 13 residues. Germline V CDR1 and CDR2: LGHNA, YSLEER. V gave up 0 bases and J gave up 4 bases, with 4 bases separating them. CDR3 amino acids: CASSQDYNQPQHF. CDR3 sequence (DNA): TGCGCCAGCAGCCAAGATTATAATCAGCCCCAGCATTTT.

The rearrangement uses TRBV10-1 and TRBJ1-3; TRBD1 might be the D (6 bases). The CDR3 totals 13 residues. Germline V CDR1 and CDR2: WNHNN, SYGVQD (reference sequence). V was pared by 5 bases and J by 1 base, with 6 bases between. CDR3 bases: TGCGCCAGCAGTACAGGGTCTGGAAACACCATATATTTT. Protein: CASSTGSGNTIYF.

CDR3 region: CASSPTSGRVQEQFF. In DNA form, the CDR3 reads TGTGCCAGCAGCCCGACTAGCGGGAGGGTTCAGGAGCAGTTCTTC. The V call is TRBV7-9, the J call TRBJ2-1; 14 bases align to TRBD2. After removal of 5 bases from V and 10 bases from J, the junction contained 7 bases not matched to a gene. Germline V gives CDR1 SEHNR, CDR2 FQNEAQ (reference sequence). The CDR3 contains 15 residues.

This chain connects TRBV7-7 to TRBJ2-2; 8 bases match TRBD1. The CDR3 loop spans 14 amino acids. Germline assignment: CDR1 SSHAT and CDR2 FNYEAQ (reference sequence). With 4 bases clipped from V and 5 bases from J, the junction kept 3 bases outside the gene matches. The CDR3 DNA follows: TGTGCCAGCAGCTCCGGGACAGGTACCGGGGAGCTGTTTTTT. Its protein product is CASSSGTGTGELFF. Variable domain in full (rest from reference TRBV7-7 and TRBJ2-2): GAGVSQSPRYKVTKRGQDVTLRCDPISSHATLYWYQQALGQGPEFLTYFNYEAQPDKSGLPSDRFSAERPEGSISTLTIQRTEQRDSAMYRCASSSGTGTGELFFGEGSRLTVL.